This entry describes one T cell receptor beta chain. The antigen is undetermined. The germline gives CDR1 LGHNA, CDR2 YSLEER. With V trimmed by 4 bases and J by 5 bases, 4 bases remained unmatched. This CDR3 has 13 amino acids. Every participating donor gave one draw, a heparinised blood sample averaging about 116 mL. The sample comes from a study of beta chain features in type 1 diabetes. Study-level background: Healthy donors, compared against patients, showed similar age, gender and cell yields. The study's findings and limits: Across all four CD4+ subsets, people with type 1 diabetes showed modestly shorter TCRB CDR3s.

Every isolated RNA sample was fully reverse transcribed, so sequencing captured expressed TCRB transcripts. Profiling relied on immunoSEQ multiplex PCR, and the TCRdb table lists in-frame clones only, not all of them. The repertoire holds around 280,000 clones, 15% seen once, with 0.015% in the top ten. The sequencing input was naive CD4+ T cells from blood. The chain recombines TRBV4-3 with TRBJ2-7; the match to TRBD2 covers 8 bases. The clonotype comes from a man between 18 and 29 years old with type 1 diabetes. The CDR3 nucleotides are TGCGCCAGCAGCCGTCCCGGGGGGGACGAGCAGTACTTC. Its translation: CASSRPGGDEQYF.